These T cell receptor beta chains were read from a single sample in a study of T cell responses to AZD1222 COVID-19 vaccine. Produced via immunoSEQ multiplex PCR; TCRdb's table is partial and in-frame only. The sample records over 130,000 clones, almost 90% being singletons. The sequencing here drew on peripheral blood, taken on day 0 of AZD1222 vaccination. The receptors come from an adult in good health. Both conserved end residues are part of each CDR3. Each record gives: V gene, clone size, J gene, D gene, CDR3 protein, CDR3 DNA. The D gene is left open where the match is weak. Clone sizes are given selectively: once, few, many, or a class where the clone is expanded.

TRBV10-2,once,TRBJ1-5,NA,CASSETEGQPQHF,TGCGCCAGCAGTGAGACAGAAGGTCAGCCCCAGCATTTT
TRBV6-4,NA,TRBJ1-6,TRBD1,CASSRQGRNSPLHF,TGTGCCAGCAGTAGACAGGGGCGCAATTCACCCCTCCACTTT
TRBV6-2/TRBV6-3,few,TRBJ1-6,NA,CASSWDTLTSPLHF,TGTGCCAGCAGTTGGGACACTCTTACTTCACCCCTCCACTTT
TRBV28,NA,TRBJ2-7,NA,CASSLGQPVEQYF,TGTGCCAGCAGTCTGGGACAACCGGTCGAGCAGTACTTC
TRBV27,once,TRBJ1-5,NA,CAVGVHQPQHF,TGTGCAGTGGGGGTCCATCAGCCCCAGCATTTT
TRBV27,NA,TRBJ1-1,NA,CASSLSRLWGTEAFF,TGTGCCAGCAGTTTATCGCGCTTATGGGGCACTGAAGCTTTCTTT
TRBV5-1,NA,TRBJ2-7,TRBD2,CASSLLPTSGSYEQYF,TGCGCCAGCAGCTTGCTCCCCACTAGCGGGTCCTACGAGCAGTACTTC
TRBV4-2,NA,TRBJ2-2,TRBD1,CASSQTGGGSGELFF,TGTGCCAGCAGCCAAACAGGGGGCGGCTCCGGGGAGCTGTTTTTT
TRBV27,NA,TRBJ1-2,NA,CASSLSGQGNGYTF,TGTGCCAGCAGTTTATCGGGGCAGGGAAATGGCTACACCTTC
TRBV2,NA,TRBJ2-3,NA,CASRERVGTDTQYF,TGTGCCAGCAGGGAGCGGGTGGGCACAGATACGCAGTATTTT
TRBV19,NA,TRBJ1-1,NA,CASSLAGSHTEAFF,TGTGCCAGTAGTTTGGCGGGGTCGCACACTGAAGCTTTCTTT
TRBV30,NA,TRBJ2-5,NA,CAWSVREQETQYF,TGTGCCTGGAGTGTCAGGGAACAAGAGACCCAGTACTTC
TRBV7-2,NA,TRBJ1-5,NA,CASSFWGDNQPQHF,TGTGCCAGCAGCTTCTGGGGCGACAATCAGCCCCAGCATTTT
TRBV28,NA,TRBJ1-1,NA,CASTGQMNTEAFF,TGTGCCAGCACCGGACAGATGAACACTGAAGCTTTCTTT
TRBV5-4,NA,TRBJ2-1,TRBD2,CASSWGMSGRDEQFF,TGTGCCAGCAGCTGGGGTATGTCGGGGAGGGATGAGCAGTTCTTC
TRBV15,once,TRBJ1-4,TRBD1,CATSRGQGATTNEKLFF,TGTGCCACCAGCAGAGGACAGGGGGCAACTACTAATGAAAAACTGTTTTTT
TRBV5-4,NA,TRBJ1-6,NA,CASSLASGVVDSPLHF,TGTGCCAGCAGCTTGGCTTCTGGTGTGGTCGATTCACCCCTCCACTTT
TRBV9,few,TRBJ2-7,TRBD2,CASSASGTSGSYEQYF,TGTGCCAGCAGCGCCTCGGGGACTAGCGGATCCTACGAGCAGTACTTC
TRBV6-5,once,TRBJ1-2,TRBD1,CASSYQGQGAYGYTF,TGTGCCAGCAGTTACCAGGGACAGGGGGCCTATGGCTACACCTTC
TRBV7-9,NA,TRBJ2-7,NA,CASSPLDEQYF,TGTGCCAGCAGCCCCCTCGACGAGCAGTACTTC
TRBV19,NA,TRBJ2-1,NA,CASRGRPGNEQFF,TGTGCCAGTAGAGGGAGACCGGGGAATGAGCAGTTCTTC
TRBV18,NA,TRBJ2-1,NA,CASSPSQVDEQFF,TGTGCCAGCTCACCCTCGCAGGTTGATGAGCAGTTCTTC
TRBV7-2,once,TRBJ1-1,TRBD1,CASSSGQGVIEAFF,TGTGCCAGCAGCTCTGGGCAGGGGGTTATTGAAGCTTTCTTT